This T cell receptor (beta chain) was sequenced for a study of breast tumors, draining lymph nodes, adjacent tissues. Samples came from axillary lymph nodes draining the breast cancer. Study-level findings and limits: That most tumor T cells come from lymph nodes remained unproven. Tumor TCR diversity was below lymph nodes but above nontumor tissue.

V gave up 4 bases and J gave up 3 bases; unmatched junction bases: 12. The length of the CDR3 is 18 residues. The germline V gene has CDR1 LNHDA and CDR2 SQIVND (reference sequence). TCRdb reprocessed the multiplex PCR reads via MiXCR and lists one record per CDR3 protein. The repertoire holds 200,000 or so distinct CDR3 sequences, with approximately 31% as singletons. Many counts were recorded for this clonotype. Its target is not known. J is TRBJ2-7 and V is TRBV19; 13 bases are a match to TRBD2. The clonotype comes from a female donor with breast cancer. Some clones in this sample may be carry-over from other donors' samples. Sequencing was performed on axillary lymph node tissue. CDR3 amino acids: CASSTGLAGALGHYEQYF. CDR3 DNA: TGTGCCAGTAGTACCGGACTAGCGGGGGCCCTGGGCCACTACGAGCAGTACTTC.